The 26 T cell receptor beta chains in this list originate from one sample, sequenced in a study of PD-L1 blockade in urothelial cancer. Time point specified: peripheral blood 6 weeks after treatment start. Produced via immunoSEQ multiplex PCR; TCRdb's table is partial and in-frame only. The data show about 45,000 clones, roughly 82% seen once. The sample here was PBMCs, taken around atezolizumab (anti-PD-L1) treatment. The receptors were sampled from a man in his 60s with urothelial cancer.

This clone was seen a handful of times. The CDR3 DNA reads as TGTGCCAGCAGTGGGAGGACTAGCGGGAGCCAGTACTTC. It yields the protein CASSGRTSGSQYF. This chain connects TRBV6-1 to TRBJ2-7; 13 bases align to TRBD2. The germline gives CDR1 MNHNS, CDR2 SASEGT. V lost 4 bases, J lost 10 bases, and 4 bases stayed unmatched. The CDR3 is 13 residues long.

Note on this clone: No DNA is shown, since the ends of the CDR3 on it are uncertain; the CDR3 is the one TCRdb lists. V and J are TRBV27 and TRBJ1-6. The CDR3 contains 15 residues when both ends are counted. CDR1 MNHEY and CDR2 SMNVEV come from the germline V gene (reference sequence). CDR3 sequence reads: CASSLGSVRGSPLHF.

V is TRBV6-1 and J is TRBJ2-7, with D unclear. Germline V lookup: CDR1 MNHNS, CDR2 SASEGT. Trimming shortened V by 2 bases and J by 2 bases, and 7 bases separated the two germline ends. The CDR3 consists of 13 residues. The CDR3 DNA reads TGTGCCAGCAGTGAACCCATCACCTACGAGCAGTACTTC. It codes for CASSEPITYEQYF.

V gene TRBV19 combines with J gene TRBJ2-5, with 8 bases fitting TRBD2. Germline CDR1 and CDR2: LNHDA and SQIVND (reference sequence). This CDR3 region has 14 residues. V gave up 3 bases and J gave up 6 bases; unmatched junction bases: 6. CDR3 amino acids: CASSMVGGVKTQYF. The CDR3 nucleotides are TGTGCCAGTAGTATGGTCGGGGGGGTGAAGACCCAGTACTTC.

The rearrangement links TRBV27 to TRBJ2-5, with a possible D match to TRBD1 (5 bases). V was shortened by 4 bases and J by 3 bases, with 12 bases between the two germline ends. CDR3 length: 14 amino acids. Per germline, CDR1 MNHEY and CDR2 SMNVEV (reference sequence). The CDR3 region has the DNA TGTGCCAGCAGTTCGTCCAGGGTTAAAGAGACCCAGTACTTC. Its protein product is CASSSSRVKETQYF.

The table lists this clone with a few counts. The chain joins TRBV4-1 to TRBJ2-1; 9 bases are a match to TRBD2. There are 13 residues in the CDR3. Germline CDR1 reads MGHRA; CDR2 reads YSYEKL. The ends lost 8 bases at V and 8 bases at J; junction bases unmatched: 7. The CDR3 spells CASLGREGDEQFF. CDR3 DNA: TGCGCCAGCCTTGGGCGGGAGGGGGATGAGCAGTTCTTC.

The chain links TRBV13 to TRBJ2-3, with a tentative D call TRBD2 (6 bases). In germline, CDR1 is PRHDT, CDR2 FYEKMQ (reference sequence). V lost 1 base and J 1 base, leaving 9 bases between the germline ends. This CDR3 has 15 amino acids. CDR3 coding DNA: TGTGCCAGCAGCTTAGTCCCGGGGGGCACAGATACGCAGTATTTT. Amino acids: CASSLVPGGTDTQYF.

CDR3 nucleotides: TGTGCCAGCAGTTCCGCGCGGACTAGCGGGAGTTGGGAGACCCAGTACTTC. Protein: CASSSARTSGSWETQYF. J is TRBJ2-5 and V is TRBV28, with TRBD2 matching 13 bases. This CDR3 has 17 amino acids. Trimming at V came to 4 bases and at J to 5 bases, leaving 10 bases not matched to a gene. The V gene's germline CDR1 is MDHEN and CDR2 SYDVKM.

This clone was detected only a few times. The chain couples TRBV6-6 to TRBJ2-3; tentative D call: TRBD1 (7 bases). The CDR3 is 13 amino acids. Germline V CDR1 and CDR2: MNHNY, SVGAGI (reference sequence). V was cut by 10 bases and J by 3 bases, with 14 bases left in between. The CDR3 DNA reads TGTGCCATACACAGGGGAGGAACAGATACGCAGTATTTT. It specifies CAIHRGGTDTQYF.

The V call is TRBV28, the J call TRBJ2-3, with 12 nucleotides matching TRBD2. The germline V gene encodes CDR1 MDHEN and CDR2 SYDVKM. V trimming: 6 bases; J trimming: 2 bases; junction bases outside the gene matches: 6. This CDR3 has 16 residues. CDR3: CASSGLAGPNTDTQYF. The CDR3 DNA is TGTGCCAGCAGCGGACTAGCGGGACCAAACACAGATACGCAGTATTTT. The full variable domain, its missing parts supplied by reference TRBV28 and TRBJ2-3, is DVKVTQSSRYLVKRTGEKVFLECVQDMDHENMFWYRQDPGLGLRLIYFSYDVKMKEKGDIPEGYSVSREKKERFSLILESASTNQTSMYLCASSGLAGPNTDTQYFGPGTRLTVL.

The chain recombines TRBV2 with TRBJ2-5; 7 positions match TRBD1. The CDR3 extends over 13 amino acids. Germline lookup yields CDR1 SNHLY and CDR2 FYNNEI. J was trimmed by 5 bases and V by 6 bases; bases with no gene match: 6. The CDR3: CASRRDRAETQYF. Written as DNA, the CDR3 is TGTGCCAGCAGGCGAGACAGGGCTGAGACCCAGTACTTC. Drawing the rest from reference TRBV2 and TRBJ2-5, the complete variable domain is EPEVTQTPSHQVTQMGQEVILRCVPISNHLYFYWYRQILGQKVEFLVSFYNNEISEKSEIFDDQFSVERPDGSNFTLKIRSTKLEDSAMYFCASRRDRAETQYFGPGTRLLVL.

The rearrangement uses TRBV6-5 and TRBJ2-7, with TRBD2 matching over 7 bases. Trimming cost V 6 bases and J 2 bases; bases outside gene matches: 10. Germline CDR1 MNHEY, CDR2 SVGAGI. The CDR3 consists of 15 residues. The CDR3 sequence: CASSPSGTNAYEQYF. The CDR3 DNA reads TGTGCCAGCAGCCCAAGCGGGACCAACGCCTACGAGCAGTACTTC.

The chain combines TRBV7-9 with TRBJ2-6; TRBD2 is a possible D gene (5 bases). V shed 5 bases and J shed 1 base, with 9 bases lying between them. The CDR3 is 15 amino acids. The germline gives CDR1 SEHNR, CDR2 FQNEAQ (reference sequence). CDR3 DNA: TGTGCCAGCAGCCAAGAGGGTTCTGGGGCCAACGTCCTGACTTTC. Protein sequence: CASSQEGSGANVLTF.

The chain employs TRBV7-2 and TRBJ2-5; D is uncertain. The CDR3 sequence is 13 residues long. Between the trimmed V and J ends, which lost 4 bases and 1 base, there was a span of 7 bases. Per the germline V gene, CDR1 is SGHTA and CDR2 is FQGNSA. The CDR3 nucleotides read TGTGCCAGCAGCTCCCAATTCCAAGAGACCCAGTACTTC. It encodes CASSSQFQETQYF. Using reference TRBV7-2 and TRBJ2-5 for the parts outside the CDR3, the full variable domain is GAGVSQSPSNKVTEKGKDVELRCDPISGHTALYWYRQSLGQGLEFLIYFQGNSAPDKSGLPSDRFSAERTGGSVSTLTIQRTQQEDSAVYLCASSSQFQETQYFGPGTRLLVL.

V is TRBV5-1 and J is TRBJ2-7; tentatively, D is TRBD2 (5 bases). The CDR3 covers 15 residues. Germline V gives CDR1 SGHRS, CDR2 YFSETQ. The V end was cut by 4 bases, the J end by 2 bases, with 16 bases between. The CDR3 bases are TGCGCCAGCAGCCTTGAGGGCCGGGGAACCTACGAGCAGTACTTC. Residues: CASSLEGRGTYEQYF.

The chain recombines TRBV11-2 with TRBJ2-7; unclear D gene. V lost 1 base to trimming and J lost 1 base, with 5 bases between them. The CDR3 extends over 13 amino acids. Germline V gene sequence: CDR1 SGHAT, CDR2 FQNNGV. This CDR3 is CASSLGGSYEQYF. Written as DNA, the CDR3 is TGTGCCAGCAGCTTAGGAGGTTCCTACGAGCAGTACTTC. Using reference TRBV11-2 and TRBJ2-7 for the parts outside the CDR3, the full variable domain is EAGVAQSPRYKIIEKRQSVAFWCNPISGHATLYWYQQILGQGPKLLIQFQNNGVVDDSQLPKDRFSAERLKGVDSTLKIQPAKLEDSAVYLCASSLGGSYEQYFGPGTRLTVT.

The genes are TRBV5-6 and TRBJ2-7; 8 bases align to TRBD1. The J segment lost 3 bases and the V segment lost 4 bases, leaving 6 bases of the junction unmatched. The germline V gene has CDR1 SGHDT and CDR2 YYEEEE. The length of the CDR3 is 14 residues. This CDR3 reads CASSPWDRHYEQYF. The CDR3, as DNA: TGTGCCAGCAGCCCCTGGGACAGGCACTACGAGCAGTACTTC.

The chain recombines TRBV7-6 with TRBJ2-1; D uncertain. Germline V gene lookup returns CDR1 SGHVS and CDR2 FNYEAQ. V lost 1 base to trimming and J lost 9 bases, with 7 bases between them. The CDR3 contains 12 residues. Here the CDR3 DNA reads TGTGCCAGCAGCTTAGGCGGTCTTGAGCAGTTCTTC. Amino acid sequence: CASSLGGLEQFF.

The chain employs TRBV7-6 and TRBJ1-6; weak D call: TRBD1 (6 bases). This CDR3 is 16 amino acids long. The germline V and J ends were trimmed by 4 bases and 7 bases, with 17 bases remaining between them. The germline gives CDR1 SGHVS, CDR2 FNYEAQ. CDR3 nucleotide sequence: TGTGCCAGCAGCTCCCGAGGGGGGGTTAACAATTCACCCCTCCACTTT. It codes for CASSSRGGVNNSPLHF.

The rearrangement links TRBV5-1 to TRBJ1-3; D is unclear. The CDR3 is made up of 18 amino acids. Trimming took off 4 bases at V and 0 bases at J, with 20 bases between the two ends. Germline V gene sequence: CDR1 SGHRS, CDR2 YFSETQ. The CDR3 DNA reads as TGCGCCAGCAGCACGGGTATATTCAAACTCGACTCTGGAAACACCATATATTTT. Residues: CASSTGIFKLDSGNTIYF.

V is TRBV5-4 and J is TRBJ2-3; 10 bases are shared with TRBD2. After removal of 4 bases from V and 1 base from J, the junction contained 6 bases not matched to a gene. Germline V gene lookup returns CDR1 SGHNT and CDR2 YYREEE (reference sequence). The CDR3 runs to 16 residues. CDR3 in DNA: TGTGCCAGCAGCATCCCTAGCGGGGGCGGCACAGATACGCAGTATTTT. This gives the protein CASSIPSGGGTDTQYF.

The genes are TRBV28 and TRBJ2-7, with D tentatively TRBD1 (5 bases). Germline V gives CDR1 MDHEN, CDR2 SYDVKM. This CDR3 has 13 residues. Deletions cut 6 bases from V and 3 bases from J, with 12 bases between. CDR3 loop: CASRPAQGYEQYF. The CDR3 DNA sequence: TGTGCCAGCAGGCCCGCGCAGGGCTACGAGCAGTACTTC.

The chain has TRBV7-2 and TRBJ2-5; 12 bases align to TRBD1. The CDR3 is made up of 16 amino acids. J was trimmed by 7 bases and V by 1 base; bases with no gene match: 7. Germline values: CDR1 SGHTA, CDR2 FQGNSA. The CDR3 spells CASSLVGDRGPGTQYF. The CDR3 region has the DNA TGTGCCAGCAGCTTAGTAGGGGACAGGGGGCCGGGGACCCAGTACTTC.

The chain's CDR3 is CASGGQGNTGELFF. For the CDR3, the DNA is TGTGCCAGCGGAGGACAGGGCAACACCGGGGAGCTGTTTTTT. The chain combines TRBV9 with TRBJ2-2; 8 bases line up with TRBD1. CDR1 is SGDLS and CDR2 is YYNGEE in the germline V gene. The CDR3 totals 14 residues. Trimming removed 7 bases from V and 2 bases from J; junction bases left unmatched: 4.

V and J are TRBV6-5 and TRBJ1-5; the match to TRBD1 covers 8 bases. From germline, CDR1 is MNHEY and CDR2 SVGAGI. The CDR3 has 15 residues. J was trimmed by 2 bases and V by 5 bases; bases with no gene match: 5. CDR3 coding DNA: TGTGCCAGCAGTCACGGGACAGGAGGCAATCAGCCCCAGCATTTT. Amino acids: CASSHGTGGNQPQHF.

This chain joins TRBV5-5 and TRBJ1-1; weak D call: TRBD1 (6 bases). The length of the CDR3 is 14 residues. V lost 4 bases and J 4 bases, leaving 14 bases between the germline ends. Per germline, CDR1 SGHKS and CDR2 YYEKEE (reference sequence). The CDR3 coding sequence is TGTGCCAGCAGCACCCTTACAGGGACCACTGAAGCTTTCTTT. This codes for CASSTLTGTTEAFF. The full variable domain, rest sourced from reference TRBV5-5 and TRBJ1-1, is DAGVTQSPTHLIKTRGQQVTLRCSPISGHKSVSWYQQVLGQGPQFIFQYYEKEERGRGNFPDRFSARQFPNYSSELNVNALLLGDSALYLCASSTLTGTTEAFFGQGTRLTVV.